Listed below are T cell receptor beta chains from one sample, sequenced in a study of response to subunit inactivated influenza vaccine. TCRdb fed the RT-PCR reads into MiXCR, producing one record per CDR3 protein. The table shows hundreds of thousands of distinct CDR3 sequences, with about 15% occurring only once. This specimen was PBMCs from blood, taken less than 15 days before vaccination. The receptors were gathered from a man aged 45-60 years who received an inactivated influenza vaccine. Each CDR3 is given with its conserved first and last residue. Each record gives: J gene, V gene, clone size, D gene, CDR3 protein, CDR3 DNA. D genes are given only for firm matches. Clone sizes are given selectively: once, few, many, or a class where the clone is expanded.

TRBJ1-6 | TRBV5-1 | few | . | CASSPQEPSYSPLHF | TGCGCCAGCAGCCCACAGGAGCCGAGTTATTCACCCCTCCACTTT
TRBJ2-3 | TRBV5-1 | . | . | CASSLASGAGDTQYF | TGCGCCAGCAGCTTGGCCTCGGGGGCCGGAGATACGCAGTATTTT
TRBJ2-7 | TRBV5-1 | few | TRBD2 | CASSLAQTSGVPQYF | TGCGCCAGCAGCTTGGCCCAGACTAGCGGGGTTCCGCAGTACTTC
TRBJ2-3 | TRBV20-1 | many | TRBD2 | CSAKGGRTSGGDTQYF | TGCAGTGCTAAGGGGGGCCGAACTAGCGGGGGAGATACGCAGTATTTT
TRBJ1-2 | TRBV11-2 | . | . | CASSSEGRHYGYTF | TGTGCCAGCAGCTCTGAAGGCAGACACTATGGCTACACCTTC
TRBJ1-5 | TRBV19 | . | . | CASSRGQPQHF | TGTGCCAGTAGTCGGGGTCAGCCCCAGCATTTT
TRBJ1-4 | TRBV11-2 | few | . | CASVRGFRTNEKLFF | TGTGCCAGCGTACGGGGATTCCGTACTAATGAAAAACTGTTTTTT
TRBJ2-7 | TRBV6-2/TRBV6-3 | few | . | CASSYKYGDTSYEQYF | TGTGCCAGCAGTTACAAATACGGGGATACATCCTACGAGCAGTACTTC
TRBJ2-2 | TRBV7-2 | once | . | CASSFKGGNTGELFF | TGTGCCAGCAGCTTCAAGGGGGGGAACACCGGGGAGCTGTTTTTT
TRBJ2-3 | TRBV20-1 | . | TRBD2 | CSASRPEIAGGVRGTDTQYF | TGCAGTGCTAGCCGGCCGGAAATAGCGGGAGGCGTCAGAGGCACAGATACGCAGTATTTT
TRBJ1-4 | TRBV4-3 | many | . | CASSQEGRVNEKLFF | TGCGCCAGCAGCCAAGAAGGCAGGGTTAATGAAAAACTGTTTTTT
TRBJ2-1 | TRBV14 | . | TRBD2 | CASSQASGTSYNEQFF | TGTGCCAGCAGCCAAGCTAGCGGGACCTCCTACAATGAGCAGTTCTTC
TRBJ2-5 | TRBV28 | many | . | CASRKGWGQSETQYF | TGTGCCAGCAGGAAGGGGTGGGGGCAATCAGAGACCCAGTACTTC
TRBJ1-1 | TRBV12-3/TRBV12-4 | . | . | CASSLGQGRTAFF | TGTGCCAGCAGTTTAGGGCAGGGAAGGACAGCTTTCTTT
TRBJ2-6 | TRBV12-3/TRBV12-4 | many | . | CASSLSGSGANVLTF | TGTGCCAGCAGTTTATCAGGCTCTGGGGCCAACGTCCTGACTTTC
TRBJ2-5 | TRBV28 | few | TRBD2 | CASTAGTMETQYF | TGTGCCAGCACCGCTGGGACTATGGAGACCCAGTACTTC
TRBJ2-7 | TRBV6-5 | many | . | CASSYSGREQYF | TGTGCCAGCAGTTACAGCGGGCGCGAGCAGTACTTC
TRBJ1-1 | TRBV20-1 | . | . | CSAPGGGRGTEAFF | TGCAGTGCCCCCGGCGGGGGGCGCGGCACTGAAGCTTTCTTT
TRBJ2-7 | TRBV20-1 | . | TRBD1 | CSAMDRGSSYEQYF | TGCAGTGCTATGGACAGGGGATCCTCCTACGAGCAGTACTTC
TRBJ2-1 | TRBV6-5 | few | . | CASSYSGRGDEQFF | TGTGCCAGCAGTTACTCTGGCAGGGGGGATGAGCAGTTCTTC